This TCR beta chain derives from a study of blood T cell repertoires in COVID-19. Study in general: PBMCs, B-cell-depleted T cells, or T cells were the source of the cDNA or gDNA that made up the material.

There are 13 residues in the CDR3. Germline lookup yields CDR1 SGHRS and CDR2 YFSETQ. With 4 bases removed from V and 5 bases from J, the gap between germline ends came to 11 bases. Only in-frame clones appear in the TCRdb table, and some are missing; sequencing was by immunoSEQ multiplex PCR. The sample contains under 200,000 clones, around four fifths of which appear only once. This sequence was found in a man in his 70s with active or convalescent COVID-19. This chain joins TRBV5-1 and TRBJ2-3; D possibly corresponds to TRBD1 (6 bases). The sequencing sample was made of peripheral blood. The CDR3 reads CASSTPRGDTQYF. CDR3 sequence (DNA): TGCGCCAGCAGCACCCCCAGGGGAGATACGCAGTATTTT.